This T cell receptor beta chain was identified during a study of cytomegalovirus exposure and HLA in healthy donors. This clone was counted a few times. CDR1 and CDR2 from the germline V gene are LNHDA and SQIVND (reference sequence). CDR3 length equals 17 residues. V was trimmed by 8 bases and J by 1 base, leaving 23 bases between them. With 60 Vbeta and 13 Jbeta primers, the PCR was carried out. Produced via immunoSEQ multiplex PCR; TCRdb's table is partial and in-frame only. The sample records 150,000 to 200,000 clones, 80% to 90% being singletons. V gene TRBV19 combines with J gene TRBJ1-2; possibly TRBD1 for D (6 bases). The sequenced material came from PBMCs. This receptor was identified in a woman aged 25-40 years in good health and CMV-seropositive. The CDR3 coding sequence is TGTGCCAGTGGGCCCATTGGGTGGCAGGGGCGTAACTATGGCTACACCTTC. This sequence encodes CASGPIGWQGRNYGYTF.